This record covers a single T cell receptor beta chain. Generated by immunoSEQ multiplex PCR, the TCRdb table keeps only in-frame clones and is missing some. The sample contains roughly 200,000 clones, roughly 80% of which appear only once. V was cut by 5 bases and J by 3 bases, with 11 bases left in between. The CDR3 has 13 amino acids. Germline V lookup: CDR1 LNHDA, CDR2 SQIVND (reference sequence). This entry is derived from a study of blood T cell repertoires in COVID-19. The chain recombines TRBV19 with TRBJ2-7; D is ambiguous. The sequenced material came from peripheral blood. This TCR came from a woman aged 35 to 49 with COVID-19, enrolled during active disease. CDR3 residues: CASSAGPHYEQYF. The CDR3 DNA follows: TGTGCCAGTAGTGCTGGCCCCCACTACGAGCAGTACTTC.